This T cell receptor beta chain was sequenced for a study of T-cell reconstitution after alpha-beta-depleted transplantation in children. Per germline, CDR1 MDHEN and CDR2 SYDVKM. This CDR3 has 14 amino acids. Losses at the gene ends were 6 bases for V and 5 bases for J; bases not matched to a gene: 8. Unique molecular identifiers were incorporated when the TCRbeta library was constructed. A single record per CDR3 protein comes from TCRdb applying MiXCR to the PCR reads. The sample has a few hundred thousand distinct CDR3 sequences, about a fifth seen once. This clonotype was detected a few times. The clonotype originates from a human donor who donated a stem cell graft to a child with acute myeloid leukemia. Source: PBMCs from the stem cell graft donor, taken from the stem cell graft. The chain joins TRBV28 to TRBJ2-7; 9 nucleotides agree with TRBD2. The CDR3 loop is CASRLAGVGNEQYF. In nucleotides, the CDR3 is TGTGCCAGCAGGTTAGCGGGAGTTGGTAACGAGCAGTACTTC. The full variable domain, with the rest looked up from reference TRBV28 and TRBJ2-7, is DVKVTQSSRYLVKRTGEKVFLECVQDMDHENMFWYRQDPGLGLRLIYFSYDVKMKEKGDIPEGYSVSREKKERFSLILESASTNQTSMYLCASRLAGVGNEQYFGPGTRLTVT.